Below are 31 T cell receptor beta chains sequenced from a single sample in a study of OX40 agonist ivuxolimab in advanced cancers. Data came from immunoSEQ multiplex PCR; TCRdb stores just in-frame clones and leaves some out. The sample lists about 69,000 clones, roughly 87% occurring once. The sample was CD4+ or CD8+ T cells sorted from blood, taken in a trial of the OX40 agonist ivuxolimab. Receptors originate from an adult with an advanced solid tumor such as melanoma, head and neck, liver or kidney cancer.

This clone was counted once. CDR3 bases: TGTGCCGCCCTGGGGGGAGGGACTAGCACAGATACGCAGTATTTT. It specifies CAALGGGTSTDTQYF. V and J are TRBV28 and TRBJ2-3, with 7 bases fitting TRBD2. In germline, CDR1 is MDHEN, CDR2 SYDVKM. Trimming cost V 11 bases and J 0 bases; bases outside gene matches: 11. The CDR3 sequence is 15 residues long.

The chain combines TRBV28 with TRBJ1-6; maybe TRBD1 (6 bases). CDR3 length: 17 residues. The ends were cut back, 3 bases at V and 2 bases at J, with 14 bases in the middle. Germline CDR1 is MDHEN and CDR2 is SYDVKM. In DNA form, the CDR3 reads TGTGCCAGCAGTTTGGGGGCCGGATCTACCTATAATTCACCCCTCCACTTT. This sequence encodes CASSLGAGSTYNSPLHF.

The DNA for the CDR3 is TGTGCCAGCAGCTCCGACAGGGAAAGAAAACGGGATGAGCAGTTCTTC. Its translation: CASSSDRERKRDEQFF. The chain joins TRBV7-9 to TRBJ2-1; 7 nucleotides line up with TRBD1. Germline V gene sequence: CDR1 SEHNR, CDR2 FQNEAQ (reference sequence). This CDR3 has 16 amino acids. With V trimmed by 4 bases and J by 8 bases, 14 bases remained unmatched.

The chain combines TRBV7-2 with TRBJ1-1; D gene uncertain. Germline lookup yields CDR1 SGHTA and CDR2 FQGNSA. The CDR3 consists of 13 residues. V lost 2 bases and J 4 bases, leaving 8 bases between the germline ends. The CDR3 protein is CASSLLWSTEAFF. CDR3 DNA: TGTGCCAGCAGCTTATTATGGAGCACTGAAGCTTTCTTT.

The J gene is TRBJ2-7, the V gene TRBV7-9; tentative D call: TRBD1 (5 bases). This CDR3 has 14 amino acids. The germline V gene encodes CDR1 SEHNR and CDR2 FQNEAQ (reference sequence). Deletions cut 2 bases from V and 2 bases from J, with 10 bases between. CDR3 bases: TGTGCCAGCAGCTTAAATCAGGGCCCCTACGAGCAGTACTTC. Its protein product is CASSLNQGPYEQYF.

This clone was found a few times. The chain couples TRBV28 to TRBJ1-5; no clear D. V lost 5 bases to trimming and J lost 9 bases, with 11 bases between them. The CDR3 loop spans 12 amino acids. Germline loops: CDR1 MDHEN, CDR2 SYDVKM. The CDR3 DNA is TGTGCCAGCAGTATCGTCCCAGGGCCCCAGCATTTT. This sequence encodes CASSIVPGPQHF. Full variable domain (missing parts from reference TRBV28 and TRBJ1-5): DVKVTQSSRYLVKRTGEKVFLECVQDMDHENMFWYRQDPGLGLRLIYFSYDVKMKEKGDIPEGYSVSREKKERFSLILESASTNQTSMYLCASSIVPGPQHFGDGTRLSIL.

The genes are TRBV19 and TRBJ1-1, with D perhaps TRBD1 (5 bases). The CDR3 sequence is 17 residues long. The germline V gene encodes CDR1 LNHDA and CDR2 SQIVND (reference sequence). V was clipped by 5 bases and J by 1 base, with 20 bases between them. The CDR3 DNA reads as TGTGCCAGTAGTGGAGGGTGGGGGAACAAACAGAACACTGAAGCTTTCTTT. This sequence encodes CASSGGWGNKQNTEAFF.

This rearrangement joins TRBV6-6 to TRBJ2-7, with unresolved D. Germline assignment: CDR1 MNHNY and CDR2 SVGAGI (reference sequence). V dropped 3 bases and J dropped 5 bases, with 5 bases sitting between them. The CDR3 covers 11 residues. The CDR3 nucleotides read TGTGCCAGCAGTTATGCAGACGAGCAGTACTTC. As protein: CASSYADEQYF.

This clone has only a few counts. J is TRBJ1-1 and V is TRBV28, with D uncertain. This CDR3 spans 15 amino acids. CDR1 is MDHEN and CDR2 is SYDVKM in the germline V gene. V gave up 5 bases and J gave up 1 base, with 14 bases separating them. The DNA of the CDR3 is TGTGCCAGCAGTCGGGCGGCACAGCCGAACACTGAAGCTTTCTTT. Translated: CASSRAAQPNTEAFF.

The genes are TRBV5-1 and TRBJ2-3; 9 nucleotides align to TRBD2. Germline V gene data show CDR1 as SGHRS and CDR2 as YFSETQ. Unmatched junction bases numbered 6, after V lost 7 bases and J lost 6 bases. This CDR3 contains 13 residues. The CDR3 loop reads CASGSGGFDTQYF. In nucleotides, the CDR3 is TGCGCCAGCGGAAGCGGGGGGTTTGATACGCAGTATTTT. Drawing the rest from reference TRBV5-1 and TRBJ2-3, the complete variable domain is KAGVTQTPRYLIKTRGQQVTLSCSPISGHRSVSWYQQTPGQGLQFLFEYFSETQRNKGNFPGRFSGRQFSNSRSEMNVSTLELGDSALYLCASGSGGFDTQYFGPGTRLTVL.

This chain uses TRBV14 with TRBJ2-7; D uncertain. Trimming stripped 0 bases from V and 5 bases from J, with 8 bases between. The CDR3 consists of 13 residues. The V gene's germline CDR1 is SGHDN and CDR2 FVKESK. The CDR3 DNA sequence: TGTGCCAGCAGCCAAGAACAAGGCGACGAGCAGTACTTC. Amino acids: CASSQEQGDEQYF. The whole variable domain, filled in from reference TRBV14 and TRBJ2-7, reads EAGVTQFPSHSVIEKGQTVTLRCDPISGHDNLYWYRRVMGKEIKFLLHFVKESKQDESGMPNNRFLAERTGGTYSTLKVQPAELEDSGVYFCASSQEQGDEQYFGPGTRLTVT.

The rearrangement links TRBV7-2 to TRBJ2-5, with 11 bases matching TRBD2. From germline, CDR1 is SGHTA and CDR2 FQGNSA. Trimming took 1 base from V and 12 from J; bases not matched to a gene: 10. The CDR3 consists of 15 residues. CDR3 sequence reads: CASSLGLAGRTKEYF. In DNA form, the CDR3 reads TGTGCCAGCAGCTTAGGACTAGCGGGGCGGACCAAGGAGTACTTC. Full variable domain (remainder filled in from reference TRBV7-2 and TRBJ2-5): GAGVSQSPSNKVTEKGKDVELRCDPISGHTALYWYRQSLGQGLEFLIYFQGNSAPDKSGLPSDRFSAERTGGSVSTLTIQRTQQEDSAVYLCASSLGLAGRTKEYFGPGTRLLVL.

The rearrangement joins TRBV6-6 to TRBJ2-1; 13 bases match TRBD2. Germline V CDR1 and CDR2: MNHNY, SVGAGI (reference sequence). V lost 9 bases and J lost 8; bases outside the gene matches: 13. CDR3 size: 16 residues. The CDR3, as DNA: TGTGCCAGTCCCCCCCGGACTAGCGGGAGAGTCGATGAGCAGTTCTTC. Translation: CASPPRTSGRVDEQFF.

V and J are TRBV30 and TRBJ2-2; 7 nucleotides match TRBD1. Germline-derived CDR1 and CDR2 are GTSNPN and SVGIG (reference sequence). V was clipped by 1 base and J by 8 bases; unmatched bases: 4. The CDR3 sequence is 13 residues long. CDR3 region: CAWSATGRGELFF. CDR3 sequence (DNA): TGTGCCTGGAGTGCGACAGGGCGTGGGGAGCTGTTTTTT.

This clone is medium-sized (0.01 to 0.1%) within its sample. The chain is built from TRBV29-1 and TRBJ1-4; D not resolved. In germline, CDR1 is SQVTM, CDR2 ANQGSEA. V lost 7 bases, J lost 7 bases, and 16 bases lay in between. This CDR3 contains 13 residues. The CDR3: CSGGGLSGEKLFF. As DNA, the CDR3 is TGCAGCGGAGGAGGCCTTTCGGGTGAAAAACTGTTTTTT. Looking up the rest from reference TRBV29-1 and TRBJ1-4 gives the full variable domain: SAVISQKPSRDICQRGTSLTIQCQVDSQVTMMFWYRQQPGQSLTLIATANQGSEATYESGFVIDKFPISRPNLTFSTLTVSNMSPEDSSIYLCSGGGLSGEKLFFGSGTQLSVL.

The chain carries TRBV25-1 and TRBJ2-1; D is possibly TRBD2 (5 bases). V was clipped by 4 bases and J by 15 bases, with 16 bases between them. This CDR3 has 12 amino acids. Germline V gene data show CDR1 as MGHDK and CDR2 as SYGVNS. CDR3 amino acids: CASSGSSGFLFF. In nucleotides, the CDR3 is TGTGCCAGCAGTGGTTCGTCGGGGTTTCTGTTCTTC. The full variable domain, in which reference TRBV25-1 and TRBJ2-1 provide the parts outside the CDR3, is EADIYQTPRYLVIGTGKKITLECSQTMGHDKMYWYQQDPGMELHLIHYSYGVNSTEKGDLSSESTVSRIRTEHFPLTLESARPSHTSQYLCASSGSSGFLFFGPGTRLTVL.

This clone was detected only once. The chain couples TRBV12-5 to TRBJ2-7, with 9 bases lining up with TRBD1. V shed 6 bases and J 7 bases; nucleotides not matched to a gene: 7. The CDR3 is made up of 13 amino acids. Germline assignment: CDR1 LGHNT and CDR2 FRNRAP. In nucleotides, the CDR3 is TGTGCTAGTGGACGGACAGGGGACCTAGAGCAGTACTTC. Translated: CASGRTGDLEQYF. The complete variable domain, with remaining parts taken from reference TRBV12-5 and TRBJ2-7, reads DARVTQTPRHKVTEMGQEVTMRCQPILGHNTVFWYRQTMMQGLELLAYFRNRAPLDDSGMPKDRFSAEMPDATLATLKIQPSEPRDSAVYFCASGRTGDLEQYFGPGTRLTVT.

The V gene is TRBV5-1, the J gene TRBJ2-6, with D perhaps TRBD1 (6 bases). This CDR3 region has 17 residues. Trimming removed 9 bases at V and 3 bases at J, with 22 bases between. Looked up from germline, CDR1 is SGHRS and CDR2 is YFSETQ. Here the CDR3 DNA reads TGCGCCACACGCCCAGCATACAGGGATCGTGGGGCCAACGTCCTGACTTTC. Protein product: CATRPAYRDRGANVLTF.

The sample holds one count of this clone. The chain employs TRBV4-2 and TRBJ2-3; D call uncertain. This CDR3 has 16 amino acids. The germline V and J ends were trimmed by 0 bases and 2 bases, with 12 bases remaining between them. Germline assignment: CDR1 LGHNA and CDR2 YNFKEQ. The chain's CDR3 is CASSQDYGYSTDTQYF. CDR3 DNA: TGTGCCAGCAGCCAAGATTACGGATACTCCACAGATACGCAGTATTTT.

V is TRBV5-1 and J is TRBJ2-5; a weak D match, TRBD1 (5 bases). Germline V lookup: CDR1 SGHRS, CDR2 YFSETQ. The CDR3 sequence is 14 residues long. Deletions cut 5 bases from V and 5 bases from J, with 16 bases between. CDR3 in amino acids: CASRGIGAWETQYF. The DNA of the CDR3 is TGCGCCAGCAGGGGGATTGGGGCGTGGGAGACCCAGTACTTC.

V is TRBV7-2 and J is TRBJ2-1, with TRBD2 matching over 10 bases. V shed 5 bases and J 6 bases; nucleotides not matched to a gene: 16. Germline V gene lookup returns CDR1 SGHTA and CDR2 FQGNSA. The CDR3 consists of 18 residues. CDR3 nucleotides: TGTGCCAGCAGCCCTCGTATAGCGGGGGGACCACTCTCCAATGAGCAGTTCTTC. Translation: CASSPRIAGGPLSNEQFF.

The V and J genes are TRBV28 and TRBJ1-4, with D possibly TRBD1 on 5 matching bases. V lost 6 bases and J lost 4, with 12 bases in between. There are 14 residues in the CDR3. Germline CDR1 MDHEN, CDR2 SYDVKM. The CDR3 DNA reads as TGTGCCAGCAGGACGACAGCGATTAATGAAAAACTGTTTTTT. Amino acid sequence: CASRTTAINEKLFF.

The chain combines TRBV28 with TRBJ1-1; maybe TRBD1 (6 bases). Trimming stripped 4 bases from V and 4 bases from J, with 13 bases between. The V gene's germline CDR1 is MDHEN and CDR2 SYDVKM. The CDR3 runs 14 residues. The CDR3 loop is CASSSTGRGTEAFF. The CDR3 nucleotides are TGTGCCAGCAGTTCCACAGGGAGAGGCACTGAAGCTTTCTTT.

The chain joins TRBV12-5 to TRBJ2-7, with TRBD2 matching over 10 bases. CDR1 is LGHNT, CDR2 FRNRAP, per germline. The V gene end was trimmed by 3 bases and the J gene end by 5 bases; junction bases not matched to a gene: 4. The CDR3 runs to 14 residues. The CDR3 protein is CASGFSGLADEQYF. The CDR3 nucleotides are TGTGCTAGTGGTTTTTCAGGACTAGCGGACGAGCAGTACTTC.

J is TRBJ2-1 and V is TRBV11-3; a possible D gene is TRBD1 (6 bases). Per germline, CDR1 SGHNT and CDR2 YENEEA. This CDR3 is 14 amino acids long. V was pared by 8 bases and J by 3 bases, with 14 bases between. As DNA, the CDR3 is TGTGCCAGCGAATCTGGGACACACTACAATGAGCAGTTCTTC. Translation gives CASESGTHYNEQFF.

The chain recombines TRBV6-5 with TRBJ2-2; possible D gene TRBD2, 5 bases. The CDR3 sequence is 14 residues long. V lost 11 bases to trimming and J lost 4 bases, with 17 bases between them. The V gene's germline CDR1 is MNHEY and CDR2 SVGAGI. The CDR3 is CAWETGLPTGELFF. The CDR3 region has the DNA TGTGCCTGGGAGACCGGGCTACCCACCGGGGAGCTGTTTTTT.

This clone was observed a handful of times. The chain is built from TRBV4-1 and TRBJ1-5; D gene uncertain. V lost 4 bases and J 5 bases, leaving 15 bases between the germline ends. Germline V CDR1 and CDR2: MGHRA, YSYEKL. The CDR3 spans 15 residues. The CDR3 nucleotides read TGCGCCAGCAGCCTTCGGTCGGATGCCGATCAGCCCCAGCATTTT. Translated, it gives CASSLRSDADQPQHF.

The chain joins TRBV28 to TRBJ2-5; tentative D call: TRBD1 (6 bases). Germline V gene data show CDR1 as MDHEN and CDR2 as SYDVKM. The CDR3 contains 15 residues. With 7 bases removed from V and 1 base from J, the gap between germline ends came to 16 bases. The CDR3 sequence: CASNGQRSIQETQYF. The CDR3 DNA sequence: TGTGCCAGCAACGGACAGCGTTCTATCCAAGAGACCCAGTACTTC. Full variable domain (outside the CDR3, taken from reference TRBV28 and TRBJ2-5): DVKVTQSSRYLVKRTGEKVFLECVQDMDHENMFWYRQDPGLGLRLIYFSYDVKMKEKGDIPEGYSVSREKKERFSLILESASTNQTSMYLCASNGQRSIQETQYFGPGTRLLVL.

This clone was observed once. The J gene is TRBJ2-7, the V gene TRBV15, with 8 bases matching TRBD2. V trimming: 5 bases; J trimming: 2 bases; junction bases outside the gene matches: 5. The CDR3 loop spans 14 amino acids. Germline assignment: CDR1 LNHNV and CDR2 YYDKDF (reference sequence). DNA of the CDR3: TGTGCCACCAGCCGGGCGGGGGGACCCTACGAGCAGTACTTC. Protein product: CATSRAGGPYEQYF.

The V and J genes are TRBV18 and TRBJ2-5; 9 positions agree with TRBD1. The CDR3 covers 14 residues. Germline V gene sequence: CDR1 KGHSH, CDR2 LQKENI. V was clipped by 5 bases and J by 5 bases; unmatched bases: 6. CDR3 protein: CASSYTGGSETQYF. CDR3 DNA sequence: TGTGCCAGCTCATACACAGGGGGCTCGGAGACCCAGTACTTC.

This chain connects TRBV28 to TRBJ2-7; no clear D gene. CDR1 is MDHEN, CDR2 SYDVKM, per germline. Deletions cut 8 bases from V and 8 bases from J, with 19 bases between. The CDR3 spans 13 residues. The CDR3 sequence: CASGILSPGKQYF. The CDR3 region has the DNA TGTGCCAGCGGCATACTAAGCCCTGGCAAGCAGTACTTC.